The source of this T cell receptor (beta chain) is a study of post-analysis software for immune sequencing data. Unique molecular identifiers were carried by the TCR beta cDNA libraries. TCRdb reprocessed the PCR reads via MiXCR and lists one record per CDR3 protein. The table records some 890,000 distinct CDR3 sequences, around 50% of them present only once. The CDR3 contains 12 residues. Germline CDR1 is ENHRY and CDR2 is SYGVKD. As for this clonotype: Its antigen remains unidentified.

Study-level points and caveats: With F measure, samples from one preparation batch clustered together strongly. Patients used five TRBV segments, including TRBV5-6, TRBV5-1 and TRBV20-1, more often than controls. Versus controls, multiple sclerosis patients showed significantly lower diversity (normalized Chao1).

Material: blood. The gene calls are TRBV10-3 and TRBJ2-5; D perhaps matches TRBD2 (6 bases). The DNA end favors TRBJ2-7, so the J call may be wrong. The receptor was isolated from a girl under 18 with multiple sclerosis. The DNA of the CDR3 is TGTGCCATCAGTGGGGACTCGGACGAGCAGTACTTC. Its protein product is CAISGDSDEQYF.